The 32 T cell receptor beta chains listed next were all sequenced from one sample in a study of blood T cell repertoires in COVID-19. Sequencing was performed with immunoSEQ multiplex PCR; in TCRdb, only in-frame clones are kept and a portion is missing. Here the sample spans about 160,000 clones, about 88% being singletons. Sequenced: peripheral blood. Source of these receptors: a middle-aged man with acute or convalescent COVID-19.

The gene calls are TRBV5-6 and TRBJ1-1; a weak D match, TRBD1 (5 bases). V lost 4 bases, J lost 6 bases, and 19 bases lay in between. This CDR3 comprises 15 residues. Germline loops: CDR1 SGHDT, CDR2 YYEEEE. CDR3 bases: TGTGCCAGCAGCCCAGACTCAGGGCCGACGGCTGAAGCTTTCTTT. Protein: CASSPDSGPTAEAFF.

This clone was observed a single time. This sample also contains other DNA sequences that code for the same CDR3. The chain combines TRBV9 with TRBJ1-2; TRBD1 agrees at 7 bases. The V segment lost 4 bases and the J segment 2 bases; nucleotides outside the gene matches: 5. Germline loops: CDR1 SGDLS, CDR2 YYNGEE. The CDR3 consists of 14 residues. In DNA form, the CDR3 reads TGTGCCAGCAGCCCAAGACAGGGAAACTATGGCTACACCTTC. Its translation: CASSPRQGNYGYTF.

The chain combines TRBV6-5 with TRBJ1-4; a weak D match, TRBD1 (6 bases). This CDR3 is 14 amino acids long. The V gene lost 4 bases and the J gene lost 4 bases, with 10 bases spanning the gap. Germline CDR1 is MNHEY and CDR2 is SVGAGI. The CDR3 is CASSSRGNNEKLFF. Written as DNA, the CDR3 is TGTGCCAGCAGTTCCAGGGGAAATAATGAAAAACTGTTTTTT.

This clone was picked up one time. The CDR3 sequence is CASSPIFGGGLTDTQYF. DNA for the CDR3: TGTGCCAGCAGTCCTATCTTCGGGGGGGGCCTCACAGATACGCAGTATTTT. The chain is built from TRBV6-6 and TRBJ2-3, with 8 bases matching TRBD2. The CDR3 consists of 17 residues. Germline CDR1 and CDR2: MNHNY and SVGAGI (reference sequence). Unmatched junction bases numbered 12, after V lost 5 bases and J lost 2 bases.

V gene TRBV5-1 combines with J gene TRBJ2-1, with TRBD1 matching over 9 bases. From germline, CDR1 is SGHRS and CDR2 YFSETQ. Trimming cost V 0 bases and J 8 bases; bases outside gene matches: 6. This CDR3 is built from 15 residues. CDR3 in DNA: TGCGCCAGCAGCTTGGGGGGGACAGGGTATCATGAGCAGTTCTTC. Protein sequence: CASSLGGTGYHEQFF.

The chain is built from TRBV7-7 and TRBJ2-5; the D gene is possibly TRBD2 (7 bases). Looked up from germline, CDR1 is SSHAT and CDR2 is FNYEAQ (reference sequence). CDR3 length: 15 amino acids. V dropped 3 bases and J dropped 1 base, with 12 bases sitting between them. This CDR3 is CASSLGGASQETQYF. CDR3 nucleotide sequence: TGTGCCAGCAGCTTGGGGGGGGCTTCCCAAGAGACCCAGTACTTC.

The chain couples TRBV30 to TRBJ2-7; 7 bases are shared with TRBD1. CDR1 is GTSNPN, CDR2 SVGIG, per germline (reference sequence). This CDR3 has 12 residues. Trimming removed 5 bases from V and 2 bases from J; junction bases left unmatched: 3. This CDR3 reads CAWDRVAYEQYF. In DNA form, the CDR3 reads TGTGCCTGGGACAGGGTTGCCTACGAGCAGTACTTC.

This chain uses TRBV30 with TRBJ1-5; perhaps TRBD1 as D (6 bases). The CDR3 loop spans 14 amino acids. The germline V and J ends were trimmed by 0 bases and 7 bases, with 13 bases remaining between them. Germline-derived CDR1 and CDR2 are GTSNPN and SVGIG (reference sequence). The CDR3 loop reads CAWSVPRGGQPQHF. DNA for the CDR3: TGTGCCTGGAGTGTACCCAGGGGCGGCCAGCCCCAGCATTTT.

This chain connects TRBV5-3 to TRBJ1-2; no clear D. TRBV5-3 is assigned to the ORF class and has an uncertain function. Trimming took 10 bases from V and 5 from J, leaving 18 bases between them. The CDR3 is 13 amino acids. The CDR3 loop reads CAPLRGRGYGYTF. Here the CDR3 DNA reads TGTGCCCCGCTGCGGGGTAGAGGTTATGGCTACACCTTC.

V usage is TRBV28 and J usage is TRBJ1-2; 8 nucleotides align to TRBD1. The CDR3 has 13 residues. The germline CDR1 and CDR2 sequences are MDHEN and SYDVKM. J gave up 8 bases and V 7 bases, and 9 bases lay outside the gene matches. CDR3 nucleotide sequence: TGTGCCAGCACCCTGACAGGGGAATTCGGCTACACCTTC. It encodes CASTLTGEFGYTF.

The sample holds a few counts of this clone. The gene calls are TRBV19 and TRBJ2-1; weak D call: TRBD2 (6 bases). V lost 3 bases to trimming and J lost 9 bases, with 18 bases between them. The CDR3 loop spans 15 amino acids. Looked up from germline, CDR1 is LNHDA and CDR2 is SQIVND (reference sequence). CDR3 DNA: TGTGCCAGTAGTATCCAGGACTTGCCCGGGGGTGAGCAGTTCTTC. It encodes CASSIQDLPGGEQFF. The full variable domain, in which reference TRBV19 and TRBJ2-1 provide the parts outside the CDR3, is DGGITQSPKYLFRKEGQNVTLSCEQNLNHDAMYWYRQDPGQGLRLIYYSQIVNDFQKGDIAEGYSVSREKKESFPLTVTSAQKNPTAFYLCASSIQDLPGGEQFFGPGTRLTVL.

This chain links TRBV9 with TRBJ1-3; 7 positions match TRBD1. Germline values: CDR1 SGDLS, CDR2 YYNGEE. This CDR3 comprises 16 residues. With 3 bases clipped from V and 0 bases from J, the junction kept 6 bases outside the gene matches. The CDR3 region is CASSEISGGSGNTIYF. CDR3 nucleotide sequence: TGTGCCAGCAGCGAGATCTCAGGGGGCTCTGGAAACACCATATATTTT.

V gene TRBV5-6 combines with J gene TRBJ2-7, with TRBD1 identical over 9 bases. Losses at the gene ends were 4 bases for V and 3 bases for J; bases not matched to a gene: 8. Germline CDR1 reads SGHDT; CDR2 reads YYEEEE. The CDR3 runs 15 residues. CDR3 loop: CASSPGGTGYYEQYF. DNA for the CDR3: TGTGCCAGCAGCCCAGGAGGGACAGGGTACTACGAGCAGTACTTC.

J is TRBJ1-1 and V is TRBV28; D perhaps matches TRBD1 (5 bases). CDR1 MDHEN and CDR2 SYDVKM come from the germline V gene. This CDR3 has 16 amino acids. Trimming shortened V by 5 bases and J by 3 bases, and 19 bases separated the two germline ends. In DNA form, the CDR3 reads TGTGCCAGCAGTCGAATCACAGGAGCGGGTCACACTGAAGCTTTCTTT. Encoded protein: CASSRITGAGHTEAFF. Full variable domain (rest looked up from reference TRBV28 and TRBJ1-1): DVKVTQSSRYLVKRTGEKVFLECVQDMDHENMFWYRQDPGLGLRLIYFSYDVKMKEKGDIPEGYSVSREKKERFSLILESASTNQTSMYLCASSRITGAGHTEAFFGQGTRLTVV.

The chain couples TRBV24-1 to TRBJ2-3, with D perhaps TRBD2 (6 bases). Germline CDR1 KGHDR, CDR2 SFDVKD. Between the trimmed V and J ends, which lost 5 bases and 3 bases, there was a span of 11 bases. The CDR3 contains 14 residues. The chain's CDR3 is CATSVGAGTDTQYF. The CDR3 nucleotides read TGTGCCACCAGTGTTGGCGCGGGGACAGATACGCAGTATTTT.

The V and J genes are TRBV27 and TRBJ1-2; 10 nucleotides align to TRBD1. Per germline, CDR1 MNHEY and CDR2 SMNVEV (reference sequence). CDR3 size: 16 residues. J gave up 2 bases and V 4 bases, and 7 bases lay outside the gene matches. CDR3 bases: TGTGCCAGCAGTTCGGGACAGGGGAGGGCAAACTATGGCTACACCTTC. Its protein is CASSSGQGRANYGYTF.

The CDR3 is CSVESGIMNTEAFF. DNA for the CDR3: TGCAGCGTTGAATCCGGGATCATGAACACTGAAGCTTTCTTT. This rearrangement joins TRBV29-1 to TRBJ1-1; D call uncertain. This CDR3 has 14 residues. CDR1 is SQVTM, CDR2 ANQGSEA, per germline. The V end lost 2 bases, the J end lost 0 bases, and 10 bases lay between the germline ends. The full variable domain, completed using reference TRBV29-1 and TRBJ1-1, is SAVISQKPSRDICQRGTSLTIQCQVDSQVTMMFWYRQQPGQSLTLIATANQGSEATYESGFVIDKFPISRPNLTFSTLTVSNMSPEDSSIYLCSVESGIMNTEAFFGQGTRLTVV.

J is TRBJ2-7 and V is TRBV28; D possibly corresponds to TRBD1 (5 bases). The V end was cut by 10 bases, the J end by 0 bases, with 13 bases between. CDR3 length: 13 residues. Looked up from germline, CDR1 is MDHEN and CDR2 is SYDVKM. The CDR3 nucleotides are TGTGCCACTTACCAGGGTCCCTCCTACGAGCAGTACTTC. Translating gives CATYQGPSYEQYF. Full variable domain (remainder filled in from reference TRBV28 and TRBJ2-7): DVKVTQSSRYLVKRTGEKVFLECVQDMDHENMFWYRQDPGLGLRLIYFSYDVKMKEKGDIPEGYSVSREKKERFSLILESASTNQTSMYLCATYQGPSYEQYFGPGTRLTVT.

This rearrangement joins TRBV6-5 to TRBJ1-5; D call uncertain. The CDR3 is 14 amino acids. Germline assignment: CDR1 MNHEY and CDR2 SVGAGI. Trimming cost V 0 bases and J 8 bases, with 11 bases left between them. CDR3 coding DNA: TGTGCCAGCAGTTACTCGGGAGGAGCGGAGCCCCAGCATTTT. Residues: CASSYSGGAEPQHF.

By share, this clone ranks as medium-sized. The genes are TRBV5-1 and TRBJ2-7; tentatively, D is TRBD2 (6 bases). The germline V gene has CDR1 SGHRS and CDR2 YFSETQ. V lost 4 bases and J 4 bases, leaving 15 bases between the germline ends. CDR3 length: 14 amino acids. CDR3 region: CASSEEGPFYEQYF. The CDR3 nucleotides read TGCGCCAGCAGCGAGGAGGGTCCCTTTTACGAGCAGTACTTC.

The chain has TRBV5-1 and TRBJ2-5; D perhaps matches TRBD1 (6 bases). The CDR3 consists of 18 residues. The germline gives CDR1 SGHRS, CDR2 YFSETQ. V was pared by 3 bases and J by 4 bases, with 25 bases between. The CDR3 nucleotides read TGCGCCAGCAGCTATCCGACGCAGACAGGCGGCGTCGGAGAGACCCAGTACTTC. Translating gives CASSYPTQTGGVGETQYF.

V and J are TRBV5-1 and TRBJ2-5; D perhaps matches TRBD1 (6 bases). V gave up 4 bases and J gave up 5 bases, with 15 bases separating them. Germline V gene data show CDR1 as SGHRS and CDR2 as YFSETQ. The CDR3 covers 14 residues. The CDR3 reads CASSIRGRQETQYF. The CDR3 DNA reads TGCGCCAGCAGCATCAGGGGCCGGCAGGAGACCCAGTACTTC. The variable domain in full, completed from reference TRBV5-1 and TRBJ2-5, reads KAGVTQTPRYLIKTRGQQVTLSCSPISGHRSVSWYQQTPGQGLQFLFEYFSETQRNKGNFPGRFSGRQFSNSRSEMNVSTLELGDSALYLCASSIRGRQETQYFGPGTRLLVL.

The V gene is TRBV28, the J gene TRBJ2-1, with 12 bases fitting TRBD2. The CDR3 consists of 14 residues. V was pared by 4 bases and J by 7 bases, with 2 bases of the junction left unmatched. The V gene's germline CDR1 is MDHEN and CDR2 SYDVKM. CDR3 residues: CASSWTSGENEQFF. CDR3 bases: TGTGCCAGCAGTTGGACTAGCGGGGAGAATGAGCAGTTCTTC.

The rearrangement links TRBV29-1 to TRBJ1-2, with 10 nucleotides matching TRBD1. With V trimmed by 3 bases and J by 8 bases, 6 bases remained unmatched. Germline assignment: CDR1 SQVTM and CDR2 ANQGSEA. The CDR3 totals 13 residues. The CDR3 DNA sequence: TGCAGCGTTGAGCGGGACAGGGGAAGAGGCTACACCTTC. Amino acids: CSVERDRGRGYTF.

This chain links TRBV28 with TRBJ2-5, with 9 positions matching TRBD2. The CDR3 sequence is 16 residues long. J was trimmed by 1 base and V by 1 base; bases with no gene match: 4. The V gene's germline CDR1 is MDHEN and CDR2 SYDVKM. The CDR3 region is CASSLSLAGPQETQYF. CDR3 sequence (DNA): TGTGCCAGCAGTTTATCGCTAGCGGGGCCCCAAGAGACCCAGTACTTC.

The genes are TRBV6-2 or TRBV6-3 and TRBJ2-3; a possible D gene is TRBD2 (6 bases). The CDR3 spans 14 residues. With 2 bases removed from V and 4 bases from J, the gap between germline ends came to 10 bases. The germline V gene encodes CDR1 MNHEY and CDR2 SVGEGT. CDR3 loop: CASSYVSGADTQYF. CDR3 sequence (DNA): TGTGCCAGCAGTTACGTTTCGGGGGCAGATACGCAGTATTTT.

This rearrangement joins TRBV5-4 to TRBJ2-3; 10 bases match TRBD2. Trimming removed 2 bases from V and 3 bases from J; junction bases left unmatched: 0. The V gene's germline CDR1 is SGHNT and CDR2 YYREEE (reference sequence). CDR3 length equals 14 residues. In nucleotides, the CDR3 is TGTGCCAGCAGCTTAGCGGGGGGGACAGATACGCAGTATTTT. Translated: CASSLAGGTDTQYF.

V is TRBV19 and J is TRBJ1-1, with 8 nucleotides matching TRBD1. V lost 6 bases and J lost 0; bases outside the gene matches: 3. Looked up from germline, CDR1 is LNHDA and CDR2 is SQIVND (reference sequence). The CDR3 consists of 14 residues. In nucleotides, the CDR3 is TGTGCCAGTAGGCGGGACAGGATGAACACTGAAGCTTTCTTT. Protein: CASRRDRMNTEAFF.

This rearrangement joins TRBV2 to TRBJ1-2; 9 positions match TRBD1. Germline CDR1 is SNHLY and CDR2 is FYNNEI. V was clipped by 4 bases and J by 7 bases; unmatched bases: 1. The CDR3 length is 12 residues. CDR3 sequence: CASSGDRVGYTF. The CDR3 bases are TGTGCCAGCAGTGGGGACAGGGTTGGCTACACCTTC.

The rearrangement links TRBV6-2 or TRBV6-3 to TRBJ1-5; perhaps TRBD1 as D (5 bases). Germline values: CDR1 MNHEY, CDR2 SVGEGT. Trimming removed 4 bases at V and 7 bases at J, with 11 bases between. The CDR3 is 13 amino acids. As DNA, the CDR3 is TGTGCCAGCAGTTCGGGACTTTGGCAGCCCCAGCATTTT. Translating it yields CASSSGLWQPQHF.

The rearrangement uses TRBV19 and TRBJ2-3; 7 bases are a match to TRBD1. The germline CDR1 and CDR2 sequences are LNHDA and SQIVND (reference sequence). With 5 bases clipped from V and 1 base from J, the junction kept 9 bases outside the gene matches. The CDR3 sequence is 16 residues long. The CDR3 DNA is TGTGCCAGTAGTTTTGAGAGGGGACAGCGCACAGATACGCAGTATTTT. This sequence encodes CASSFERGQRTDTQYF.

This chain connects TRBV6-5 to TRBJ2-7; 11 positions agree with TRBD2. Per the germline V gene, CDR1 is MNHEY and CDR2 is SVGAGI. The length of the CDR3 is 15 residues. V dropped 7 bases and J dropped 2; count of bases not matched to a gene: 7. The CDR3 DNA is TGTGCCAGCACCTACGGGACTAGCGGAACCTACGAGCAGTACTTC. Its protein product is CASTYGTSGTYEQYF.